This is a list of T cell receptor beta chains from one sample in a study of T-cell memory formation after mild COVID-19. TCRdb re-called the 5' RACE reads with MiXCR, one entry per CDR3 protein. The sample has 500,000 to 600,000 distinct CDR3 sequences; more than 15% are singletons. Sequenced input: PBMCs or a T cell subset sorted from them (not recorded which). The receptor source for this set is an adult woman who had mild COVID-19 (a few samples of this study predate the infection). Cell type and time point are not known. The CDR3 runs from the conserved cysteine through the conserved F or W. The order of the fields is D gene, J gene, V gene, clone size, CDR3 DNA, CDR3 protein. The D gene is left open where the match is weak. Clone size is not always given. Where it is, it says once, few, many or a class for expanded clones.

.	TRBJ1-1	TRBV12-3/TRBV12-4	.	TGTGCCAGCAGTCCCCATGGTGGCACTGAAGCTTTCTTT	CASSPHGGTEAFF
TRBD2	TRBJ2-7	TRBV9	few	TGTGCCAGCAGCGTAGGGGCTAGCGGGAGGTACGAGCAGTACTTC	CASSVGASGRYEQYF
.	TRBJ2-7	TRBV7-9	few	TGTGCCAGCAATGGCCTAATCTCCTACGAGCAGTACTTC	CASNGLISYEQYF
TRBD1	TRBJ2-7	TRBV5-1	.	TGCGCCAGCAGCCTCCGGGACAGAGTGTACGAGCAGTACTTC	CASSLRDRVYEQYF
TRBD1	TRBJ2-3	TRBV2	.	TGTGCCAGCAGGGAAAGAACAGGGGGCGGCACAGATACGCAGTATTTT	CASRERTGGGTDTQYF
.	TRBJ1-1	TRBV4-3	.	TGCGCCAGCAATTTCGACGTGTCGAACACTGAAGCTTTCTTT	CASNFDVSNTEAFF
.	TRBJ2-2	TRBV7-6	.	TGTGCCGGCGGGTGGAGGACCGGGGAGCTGTTTTTT	CAGGWRTGELFF
TRBD2	TRBJ2-1	TRBV20-1	.	TGCAGTGCCCATAGCGGGGTCCCCAATGAGCAGTTCTTC	CSAHSGVPNEQFF
.	TRBJ2-1	TRBV6-4	few	TGTGCCAGCAGTGACTCACCCTTGACAACAACCTACAATGAGCAGTTCTTC	CASSDSPLTTTYNEQFF
TRBD2	TRBJ2-1	TRBV6-2/TRBV6-3	few	TGTGCCAGCAGCCCGACTAGCGGGAGTGATGAGCAGTTCTTC	CASSPTSGSDEQFF
.	TRBJ1-1	TRBV27	.	TGTGCCAGCAGTTCGACCGGGATCAGAGATGAAGCTTTCTTT	CASSSTGIRDEAFF
.	TRBJ2-7	TRBV7-2	.	TGTGCCAGCAGCGCGACCCTCTACGAGCAGTACTTC	CASSATLYEQYF
TRBD1	TRBJ1-3	TRBV6-5	.	TGTGCCAGCAGTTACCGAGGGACAGGTGGAAACACCATATATTTT	CASSYRGTGGNTIYF
.	TRBJ1-1	TRBV12-3/TRBV12-4	few	TGTGCCAGCAGTCCAGGGTCGGGGAACACTGAAGCTTTCTTT	CASSPGSGNTEAFF
.	TRBJ2-6	TRBV5-1	many	TGCGCCAGCAGCTTCCCCCAGGGATCATACTCTGGGGCCAACGTCCTGACTTTC	CASSFPQGSYSGANVLTF
.	TRBJ2-2	TRBV21-1	.	TGTGCCAGCAGCAAAGACGCTGATATCACCGGGGAGCTGTTTTTT	CASSKDADITGELFF
.	TRBJ2-7	TRBV29-1	.	TGCAGCGTTGCGGGGGCGGCCTACGAGCAGTACTTC	CSVAGAAYEQYF
TRBD1	TRBJ2-1	TRBV7-9	.	TGTGCCAGCAGCATCCTCACAGGGGGCATGACCTCCTACAATGAGCAGTTCTTC	CASSILTGGMTSYNEQFF
TRBD2	TRBJ2-7	TRBV12-3/TRBV12-4	few	TGTGCCAGCAGTTTATCGTGGGGCGGGGGCGAGCAGTACTTC	CASSLSWGGGEQYF
TRBD1	TRBJ2-5	TRBV30	few	TGTGCCTGGAGTCAGGGGGCCCAAGAGACCCAGTACTTC	CAWSQGAQETQYF
TRBD2	TRBJ2-1	TRBV2	few	TGTGCCAGCAGTGAAGCTGAAGCGGGGGGCCGCTACAATGAGCAGTTCTTC	CASSEAEAGGRYNEQFF
TRBD2	TRBJ2-3	TRBV20-1	.	TGCAGTGCTATGCTAGCGGGAGCGGGTCCAGATACGCAGTATTTT	CSAMLAGAGPDTQYF
TRBD1	TRBJ1-5	TRBV7-8	.	TGTGCCAGCAGCTTCCCCCCCGAGCGCGACAGGGATCAGCCCCAGCATTTT	CASSFPPERDRDQPQHF
.	TRBJ1-5	TRBV5-6	.	TGTGCCAGCAGCTTGGAAAGGGCTCAGCCCCAGCATTTT	CASSLERAQPQHF
.	TRBJ2-7	TRBV5-1	many	TGCGCCAGCAGCTTGGCCGACAGTGGCTACGAGCAGTACTTC	CASSLADSGYEQYF
TRBD2	TRBJ2-7	TRBV6-5	few	TGTGCCAGCAGTTATCGGGGGGAAGTAGCCTACGAGCAGTACTTC	CASSYRGEVAYEQYF
.	TRBJ2-5	TRBV7-8	.	TGTGCCAGCAGCCCCCCGGGGGTGAGGGGCCAAGAGACCCAGTACTTC	CASSPPGVRGQETQYF
.	TRBJ2-2	TRBV6-5	few	TGTGCCAGCAGTTGGTTCGGGGTAGACGGGGAGCTGTTTTTT	CASSWFGVDGELFF
.	TRBJ1-1	TRBV7-9	many	TGTGCCAGCAGCCCCGGGACACCTGAAGCTTTCTTT	CASSPGTPEAFF
.	TRBJ2-5	TRBV14	once	TGTGCCAGCAGCCAAGAGGGGAGAGGGCGGGAGACCCAGTACTTC	CASSQEGRGRETQYF
TRBD2	TRBJ2-5	TRBV4-3	few	TGCGCCAGCAGCCAAGGCTTAGCGGGAGTGGAAGAGACCCAGTACTTC	CASSQGLAGVEETQYF
TRBD1	TRBJ2-6	TRBV12-3/TRBV12-4	.	TGTGCCAGCAGTTCCCGGACAGGGGAGGAAGATGGGGCCAACGTCCTGACTTTC	CASSSRTGEEDGANVLTF
.	TRBJ2-7	TRBV7-9	few	TGTGCCAGCAGCTTAGCGGGACAAAAAGGGTACGAGCAGTACTTC	CASSLAGQKGYEQYF
TRBD1	TRBJ1-6	TRBV6-2/TRBV6-3	.	TGTGCCAGCAAAATACCGGGACAGGGGACATCCCCCCTCCACTTT	CASKIPGQGTSPLHF
TRBD2	TRBJ2-5	TRBV7-6	few	TGTGCCAGCAGCTTAGCCGGGACCGCGGGGGACCAGTACTTC	CASSLAGTAGDQYF
TRBD2	TRBJ2-1	TRBV5-4	.	TGTGCCAGCAGCTTGTTCCGGGGGGGCATATACAATGAGCAGTTCTTC	CASSLFRGGIYNEQFF
TRBD2	TRBJ2-7	TRBV7-9	.	TGTGCCAGCAGCTTTATAGGACTAGCGGACTCCTACGAGCAGTACTTC	CASSFIGLADSYEQYF
.	TRBJ1-2	TRBV7-9	.	TGTGCCAGCGAGGACTACACCTTC	CASEDYTF
TRBD2	TRBJ2-1	TRBV7-6	.	TGTGCCAGCAGCTTAGGCGGGGGGCCCGTGAATGAGCAGTTCTTC	CASSLGGGPVNEQFF
TRBD2	TRBJ2-3	TRBV7-6	.	TGTGCCACCACTACTAGCGGGAGAATTGGAGATACGCAGTATTTT	CATTTSGRIGDTQYF
.	TRBJ2-7	TRBV29-1	.	TGCAGCGTTCAGACCTACGAGCAGTACTTC	CSVQTYEQYF
TRBD2	TRBJ2-2	TRBV3-1	many	TGCGCCAGCAGCCAGGGAGGGACCGGGGAGCTGTTTTTT	CASSQGGTGELFF
TRBD1	TRBJ2-3	TRBV4-1	.	TGCGCCAGCAGCCAAGCCGGGGAAGGGACAGGGGACGCAGATACGCAGTATTTT	CASSQAGEGTGDADTQYF
TRBD1	TRBJ2-5	TRBV28	few	TGTGCCAGCAGCAAACAGGGGGCCGGGGAGACCCAGTACTTC	CASSKQGAGETQYF
.	TRBJ2-7	TRBV7-6	.	TGTGCCAGCAGCTTAGGTCGCCAGGTGCCGGGGAACGAGCAGTACTTC	CASSLGRQVPGNEQYF
TRBD2	TRBJ2-1	TRBV24-1	few	TGTGCCACCGGCCGGGAGGGCTACAATGAGCAGTTCTTC	CATGREGYNEQFF
TRBD1	TRBJ1-2	TRBV6-5	few	TGTGCCAGCAGTCCGGGACAGCTTTTCTATGGCTACACCTTC	CASSPGQLFYGYTF
.	TRBJ2-7	TRBV11-1	few	TGTGCCAGCAGCTTAGGGTCCCTCTACGAGCAGTACTTC	CASSLGSLYEQYF
TRBD2	TRBJ2-1	TRBV24-1	.	TGTGCCACCAGTGATTCCCCTCTAGCGGGAGAACGAGAGCAGTTCTTC	CATSDSPLAGEREQFF
TRBD2	TRBJ2-1	TRBV6-4	.	TGTGCCAGCAGTGACCGTGGGGGGAGTAGCGGGTTCCATGAGCAGTTCTTC	CASSDRGGSSGFHEQFF
.	TRBJ2-1	TRBV20-1	.	TGCAGTGCTAGAGATCTTGGGCTGGGAGGTAATGAGCAGTTCTTC	CSARDLGLGGNEQFF
.	TRBJ2-1	TRBV7-2	.	TGTGCCAGCAGCTTAGCGGCCCCCAGGTCAACGAATGAGCAGTTCTTC	CASSLAAPRSTNEQFF
TRBD1	TRBJ2-7	TRBV3-1	few	TGTGCCAGCAGCCAAGATGCGGCGGGGACAGGGGCCTACGAGCAGTACTTC	CASSQDAAGTGAYEQYF
TRBD2	TRBJ2-1	TRBV5-1	.	TGCGCCAGCCTCGACCACCAGCGGGGAGAGCAGTTCTTC	CASLDHQRGEQFF
.	TRBJ2-7	TRBV7-2	.	TGTGCCAGCAGCTTTATCGGACAGTCCGCAGGGAGGTCCTACGAGCAGTACTTC	CASSFIGQSAGRSYEQYF
TRBD2	TRBJ2-7	TRBV12-3/TRBV12-4	few	TGTGCCAGCAGGGAACTAGCGGGGACTTCTTACGAGCAGTACTTC	CASRELAGTSYEQYF